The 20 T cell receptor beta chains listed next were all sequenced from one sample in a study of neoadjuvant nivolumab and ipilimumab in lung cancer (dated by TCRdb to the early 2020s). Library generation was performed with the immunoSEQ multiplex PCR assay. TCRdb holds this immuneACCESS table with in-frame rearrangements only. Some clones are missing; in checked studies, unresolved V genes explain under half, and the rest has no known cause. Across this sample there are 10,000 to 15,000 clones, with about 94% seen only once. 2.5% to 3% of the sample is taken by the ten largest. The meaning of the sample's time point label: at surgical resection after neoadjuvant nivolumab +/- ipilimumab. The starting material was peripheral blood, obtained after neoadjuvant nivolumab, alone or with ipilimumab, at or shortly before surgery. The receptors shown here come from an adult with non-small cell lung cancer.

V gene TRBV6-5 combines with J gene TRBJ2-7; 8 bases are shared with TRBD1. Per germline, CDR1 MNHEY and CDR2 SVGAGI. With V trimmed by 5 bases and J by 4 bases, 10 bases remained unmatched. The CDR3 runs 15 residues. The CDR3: CASSTQTGEQYEQYF. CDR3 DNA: TGTGCCAGCAGTACTCAGACAGGGGAACAGTACGAGCAGTACTTC.

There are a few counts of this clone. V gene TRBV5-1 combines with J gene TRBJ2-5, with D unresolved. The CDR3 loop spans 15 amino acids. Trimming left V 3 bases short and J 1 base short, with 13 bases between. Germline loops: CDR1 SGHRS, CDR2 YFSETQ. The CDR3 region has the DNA TGCGCCAGCAGCTCCTCGGTGGGTATCCAAGAGACCCAGTACTTC. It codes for CASSSSVGIQETQYF.

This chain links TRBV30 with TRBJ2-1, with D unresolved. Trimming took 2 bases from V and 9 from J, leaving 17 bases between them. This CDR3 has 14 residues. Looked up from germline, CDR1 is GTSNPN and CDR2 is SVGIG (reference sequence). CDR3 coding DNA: TGTGCCTGGAGTAACCGGGCTTATCGAAGTGAGCAGTTCTTC. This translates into CAWSNRAYRSEQFF. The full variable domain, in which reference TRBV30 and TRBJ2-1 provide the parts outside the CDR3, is SQTIHQWPATLVQPVGSPLSLECTVEGTSNPNLYWYRQAAGRGLQLLFYSVGIGQISSEVPQNLSASRPQDRQFILSSKKLLLSDSGFYLCAWSNRAYRSEQFFGPGTRLTVL.

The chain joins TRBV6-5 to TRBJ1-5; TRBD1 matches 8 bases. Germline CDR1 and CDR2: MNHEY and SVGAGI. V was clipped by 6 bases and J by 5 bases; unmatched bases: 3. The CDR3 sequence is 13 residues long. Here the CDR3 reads CASSRDRHQPQHF. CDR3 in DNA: TGTGCCAGCAGCCGGGACAGGCATCAGCCCCAGCATTTT.

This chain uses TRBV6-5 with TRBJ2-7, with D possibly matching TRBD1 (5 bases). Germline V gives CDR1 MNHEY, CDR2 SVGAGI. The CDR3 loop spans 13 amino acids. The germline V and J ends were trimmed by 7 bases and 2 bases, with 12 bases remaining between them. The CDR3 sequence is CASTSTETYEQYF. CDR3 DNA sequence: TGTGCCAGCACTTCGACAGAGACCTACGAGCAGTACTTC.

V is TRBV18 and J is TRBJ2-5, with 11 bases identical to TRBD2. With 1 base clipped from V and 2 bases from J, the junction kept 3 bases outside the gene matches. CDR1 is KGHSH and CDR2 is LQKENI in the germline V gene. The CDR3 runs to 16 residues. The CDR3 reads CASSPRVAGGQETQYF. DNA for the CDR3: TGTGCCAGCTCACCACGGGTAGCGGGAGGGCAAGAGACCCAGTACTTC.

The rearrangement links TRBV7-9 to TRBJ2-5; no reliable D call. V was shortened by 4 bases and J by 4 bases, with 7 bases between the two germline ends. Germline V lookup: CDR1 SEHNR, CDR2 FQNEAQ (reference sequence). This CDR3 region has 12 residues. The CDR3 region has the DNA TGTGCCAGCAGCTCCCTTTTAGAGACCCAGTACTTC. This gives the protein CASSSLLETQYF.

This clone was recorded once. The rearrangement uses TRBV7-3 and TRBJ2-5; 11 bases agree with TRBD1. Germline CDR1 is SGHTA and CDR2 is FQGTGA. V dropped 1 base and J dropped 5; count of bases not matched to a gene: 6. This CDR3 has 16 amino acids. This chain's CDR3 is CASSLNPDRGRETQYF. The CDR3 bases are TGTGCCAGCAGCTTAAATCCGGACAGGGGGCGGGAGACCCAGTACTTC.

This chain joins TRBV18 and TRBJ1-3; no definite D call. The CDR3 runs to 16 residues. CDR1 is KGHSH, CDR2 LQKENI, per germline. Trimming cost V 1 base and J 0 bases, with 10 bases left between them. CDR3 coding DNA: TGTGCCAGCTCACCACTGGAGAAGAGCTCTGGAAACACCATATATTTT. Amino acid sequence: CASSPLEKSSGNTIYF. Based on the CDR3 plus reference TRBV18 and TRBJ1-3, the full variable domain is NAGVMQNPRHLVRRRGQEARLRCSPMKGHSHVYWYRQLPEEGLKFMVYLQKENIIDESGMPKERFSAEFPKEGPSILRIQQVVRGDSAAYFCASSPLEKSSGNTIYFGEGSWLTVV.

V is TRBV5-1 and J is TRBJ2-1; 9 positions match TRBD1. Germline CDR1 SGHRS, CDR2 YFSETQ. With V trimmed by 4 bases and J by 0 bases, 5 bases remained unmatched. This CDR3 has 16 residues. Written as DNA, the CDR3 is TGCGCCAGCAGCCTTAGGGGACAGGGCTCCTACAATGAGCAGTTCTTC. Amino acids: CASSLRGQGSYNEQFF. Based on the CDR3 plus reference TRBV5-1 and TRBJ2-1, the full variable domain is KAGVTQTPRYLIKTRGQQVTLSCSPISGHRSVSWYQQTPGQGLQFLFEYFSETQRNKGNFPGRFSGRQFSNSRSEMNVSTLELGDSALYLCASSLRGQGSYNEQFFGPGTRLTVL.

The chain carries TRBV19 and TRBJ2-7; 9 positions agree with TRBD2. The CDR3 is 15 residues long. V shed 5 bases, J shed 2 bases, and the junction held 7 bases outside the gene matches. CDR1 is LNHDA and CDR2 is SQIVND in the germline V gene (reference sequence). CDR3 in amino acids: CASSAVSGGTYEQYF. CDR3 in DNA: TGTGCCAGTAGTGCGGTTAGCGGGGGCACCTACGAGCAGTACTTC.

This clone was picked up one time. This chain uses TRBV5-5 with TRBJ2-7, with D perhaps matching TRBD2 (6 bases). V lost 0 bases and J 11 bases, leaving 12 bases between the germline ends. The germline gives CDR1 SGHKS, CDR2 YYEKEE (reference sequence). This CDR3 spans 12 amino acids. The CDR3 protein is CASSLGGVSEYF. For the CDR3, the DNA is TGTGCCAGCAGCTTGGGGGGGGTCTCGGAGTACTTC.

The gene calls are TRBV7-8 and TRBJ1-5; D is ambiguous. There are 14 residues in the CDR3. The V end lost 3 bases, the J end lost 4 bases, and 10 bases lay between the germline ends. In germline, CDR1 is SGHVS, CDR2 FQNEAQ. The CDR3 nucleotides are TGTGCCAGCAGCTTGGGCCAGCAGAATCAGCCCCAGCATTTT. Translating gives CASSLGQQNQPQHF.

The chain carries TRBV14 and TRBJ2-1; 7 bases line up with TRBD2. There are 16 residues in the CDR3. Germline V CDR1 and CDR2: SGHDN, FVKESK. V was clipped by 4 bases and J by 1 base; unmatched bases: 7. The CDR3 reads CASSLGWGLSYNEQFF. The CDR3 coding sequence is TGTGCCAGCAGCCTAGGGTGGGGACTATCCTACAATGAGCAGTTCTTC.

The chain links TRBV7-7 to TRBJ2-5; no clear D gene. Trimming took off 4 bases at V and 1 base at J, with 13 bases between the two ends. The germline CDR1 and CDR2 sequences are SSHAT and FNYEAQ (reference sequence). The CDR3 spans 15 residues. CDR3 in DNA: TGTGCCAGCAGCTCGTTCCCGGGCCTCCAAGAGACCCAGTACTTC. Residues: CASSSFPGLQETQYF. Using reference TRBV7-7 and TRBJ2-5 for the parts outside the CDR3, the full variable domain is GAGVSQSPRYKVTKRGQDVTLRCDPISSHATLYWYQQALGQGPEFLTYFNYEAQPDKSGLPSDRFSAERPEGSISTLTIQRTEQRDSAMYRCASSSFPGLQETQYFGPGTRLLVL.

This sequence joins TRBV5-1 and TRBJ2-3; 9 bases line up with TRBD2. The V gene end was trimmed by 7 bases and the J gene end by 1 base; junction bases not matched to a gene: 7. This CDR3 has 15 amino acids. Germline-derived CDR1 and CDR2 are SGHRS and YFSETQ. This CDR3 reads CASATSGSGTDTQYF. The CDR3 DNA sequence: TGCGCCAGCGCAACTAGCGGGTCGGGCACAGATACGCAGTATTTT.

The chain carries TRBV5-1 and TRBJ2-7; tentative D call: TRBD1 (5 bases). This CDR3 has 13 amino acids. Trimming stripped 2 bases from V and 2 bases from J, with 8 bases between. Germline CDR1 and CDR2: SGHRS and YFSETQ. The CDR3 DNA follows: TGCGCCAGCAGCTTAGACAGAACCTACGAGCAGTACTTC. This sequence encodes CASSLDRTYEQYF.

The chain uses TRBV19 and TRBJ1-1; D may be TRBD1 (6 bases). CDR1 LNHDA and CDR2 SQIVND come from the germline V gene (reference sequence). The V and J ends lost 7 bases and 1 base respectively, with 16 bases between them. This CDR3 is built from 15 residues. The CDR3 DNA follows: TGTGCCAGTATTTTGGGGCAAGGGGGGAACACTGAAGCTTTCTTT. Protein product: CASILGQGGNTEAFF.

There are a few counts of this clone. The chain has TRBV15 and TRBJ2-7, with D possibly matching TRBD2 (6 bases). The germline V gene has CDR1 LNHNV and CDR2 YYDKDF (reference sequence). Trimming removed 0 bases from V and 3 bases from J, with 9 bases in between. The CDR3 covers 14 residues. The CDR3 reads CATSREEGGYEQYF. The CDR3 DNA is TGTGCCACCAGCAGAGAGGAGGGCGGCTACGAGCAGTACTTC.

CDR3 amino acids: CASSERQVSDTQYF. The DNA of the CDR3 is TGTGCCAGCAGTGAGAGGCAGGTGTCGGATACGCAGTATTTT. The J gene is TRBJ2-3, the V gene TRBV2; the D is unclear. CDR1 and CDR2 (germline): SNHLY, FYNNEI. CDR3 length: 14 amino acids. Trimming left V 3 bases short and J 6 bases short, with 13 bases between. Full variable domain (rest looked up from reference TRBV2 and TRBJ2-3): EPEVTQTPSHQVTQMGQEVILRCVPISNHLYFYWYRQILGQKVEFLVSFYNNEISEKSEIFDDQFSVERPDGSNFTLKIRSTKLEDSAMYFCASSERQVSDTQYFGPGTRLTVL.